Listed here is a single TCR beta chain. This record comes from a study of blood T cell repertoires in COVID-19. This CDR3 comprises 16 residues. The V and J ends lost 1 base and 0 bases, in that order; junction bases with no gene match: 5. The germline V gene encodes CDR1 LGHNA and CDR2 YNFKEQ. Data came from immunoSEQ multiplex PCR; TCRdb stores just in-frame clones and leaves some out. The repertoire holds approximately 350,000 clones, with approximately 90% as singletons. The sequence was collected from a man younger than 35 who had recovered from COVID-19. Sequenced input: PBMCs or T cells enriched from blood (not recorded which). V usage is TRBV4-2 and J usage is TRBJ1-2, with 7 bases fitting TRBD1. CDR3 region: CASSQAGTDPNYGYTF. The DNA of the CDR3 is TGTGCCAGCAGCCAAGCCGGGACAGACCCTAACTATGGCTACACCTTC.